This TCR beta chain was documented in a study of patients and donors after allogeneic stem cell transplantation. Germline V gives CDR1 LNHDA, CDR2 SQIVND (reference sequence). CDR3 size: 15 residues. V lost 3 bases and J lost 4, with 13 bases in between. TCRdb redid the calling of the RT-PCR reads with MiXCR, one entry per CDR3 protein. The table shows about 31,000 distinct CDR3 sequences, with nearly 7% occurring only once. This clonotype has at least ten counts. What was sequenced was blood, either unsorted or a sorted T cell fraction (not recorded which). The TCR comes from a human donor who was either an allogeneic HSCT recipient or a stem cell or donor lymphocyte infusion donor (not recorded which). It is not recorded whose cells these are; they may come from a transplant donor. V usage is TRBV19 and J usage is TRBJ1-5; TRBD1 is a possible D gene (5 bases). This chain's CDR3 is CASSMMRDRNQPQHF. In nucleotides, the CDR3 is TGTGCCAGTAGTATGATGAGGGACCGTAATCAGCCCCAGCATTTT. The full variable domain, completed using reference TRBV19 and TRBJ1-5, is DGGITQSPKYLFRKEGQNVTLSCEQNLNHDAMYWYRQDPGQGLRLIYYSQIVNDFQKGDIAEGYSVSREKKESFPLTVTSAQKNPTAFYLCASSMMRDRNQPQHFGDGTRLSIL.